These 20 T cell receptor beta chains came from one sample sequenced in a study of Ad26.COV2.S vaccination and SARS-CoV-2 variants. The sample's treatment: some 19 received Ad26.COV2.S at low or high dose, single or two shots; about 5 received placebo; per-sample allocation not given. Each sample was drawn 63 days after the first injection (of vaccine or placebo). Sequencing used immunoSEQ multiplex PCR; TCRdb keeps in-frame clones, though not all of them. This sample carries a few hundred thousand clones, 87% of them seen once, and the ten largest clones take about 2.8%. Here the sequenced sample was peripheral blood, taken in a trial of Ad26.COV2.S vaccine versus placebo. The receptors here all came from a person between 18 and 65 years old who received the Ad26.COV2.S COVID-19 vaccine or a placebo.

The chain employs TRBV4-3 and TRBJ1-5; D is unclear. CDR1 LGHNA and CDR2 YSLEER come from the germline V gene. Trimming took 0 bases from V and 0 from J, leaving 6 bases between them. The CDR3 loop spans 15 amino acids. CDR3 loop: CASSQEDGSNQPQHF. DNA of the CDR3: TGCGCCAGCAGCCAAGAGGACGGTAGCAATCAGCCCCAGCATTTT.

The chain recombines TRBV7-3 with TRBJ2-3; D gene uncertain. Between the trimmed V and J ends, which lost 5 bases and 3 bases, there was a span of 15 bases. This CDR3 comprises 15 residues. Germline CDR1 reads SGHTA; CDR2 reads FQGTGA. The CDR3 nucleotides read TGTGCCAGCAGCCGTGGTTGGGCCGGGACAGATACGCAGTATTTT. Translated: CASSRGWAGTDTQYF.

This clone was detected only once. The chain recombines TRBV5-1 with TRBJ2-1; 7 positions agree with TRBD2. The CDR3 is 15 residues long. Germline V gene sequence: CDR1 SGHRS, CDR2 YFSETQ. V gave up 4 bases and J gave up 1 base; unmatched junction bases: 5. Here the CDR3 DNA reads TGCGCCAGCAGCCTGGAGCGGGGTTCCTACAATGAGCAGTTCTTC. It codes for CASSLERGSYNEQFF. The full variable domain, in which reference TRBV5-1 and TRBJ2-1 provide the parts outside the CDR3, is KAGVTQTPRYLIKTRGQQVTLSCSPISGHRSVSWYQQTPGQGLQFLFEYFSETQRNKGNFPGRFSGRQFSNSRSEMNVSTLELGDSALYLCASSLERGSYNEQFFGPGTRLTVL.

The CDR3 sequence is CASSADGLQETQYF. The CDR3, as DNA: TGTGCCAGCAGCGCCGACGGGCTTCAAGAGACCCAGTACTTC. The rearrangement joins TRBV9 to TRBJ2-5; D is ambiguous. Germline values: CDR1 SGDLS, CDR2 YYNGEE. Trimming pared 3 bases from V and 2 bases from J, leaving 11 bases between. This CDR3 has 14 residues.

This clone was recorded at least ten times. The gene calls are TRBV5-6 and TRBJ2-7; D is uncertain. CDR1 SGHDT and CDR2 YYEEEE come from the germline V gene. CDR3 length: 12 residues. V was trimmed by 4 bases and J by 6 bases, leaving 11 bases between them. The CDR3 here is CASSPLRSEQYF. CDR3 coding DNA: TGTGCCAGCAGCCCCCTGAGGTCCGAGCAGTACTTC. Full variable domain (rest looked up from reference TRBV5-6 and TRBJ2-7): DAGVTQSPTHLIKTRGQQVTLRCSPKSGHDTVSWYQQALGQGPQFIFQYYEEEERQRGNFPDRFSGHQFPNYSSELNVNALLLGDSALYLCASSPLRSEQYFGPGTRLTVT.

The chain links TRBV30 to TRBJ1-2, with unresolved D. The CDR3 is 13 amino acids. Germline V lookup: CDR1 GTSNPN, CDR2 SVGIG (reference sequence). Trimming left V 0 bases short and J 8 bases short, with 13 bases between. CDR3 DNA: TGTGCCTGGAGTGTTTTTGACCTTGGCGGCTACACCTTC. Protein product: CAWSVFDLGGYTF.

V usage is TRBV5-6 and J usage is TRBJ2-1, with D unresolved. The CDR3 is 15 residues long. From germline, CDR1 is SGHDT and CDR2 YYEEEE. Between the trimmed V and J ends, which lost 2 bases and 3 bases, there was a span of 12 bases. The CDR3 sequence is CASSFILPRYNEQFF. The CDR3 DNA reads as TGTGCCAGCAGCTTTATCCTACCTCGCTACAATGAGCAGTTCTTC.

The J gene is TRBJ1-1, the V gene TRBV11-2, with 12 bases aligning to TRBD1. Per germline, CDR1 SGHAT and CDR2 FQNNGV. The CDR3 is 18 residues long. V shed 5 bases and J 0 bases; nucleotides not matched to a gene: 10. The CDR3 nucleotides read TGTGCCAGCAGCCCCTTTAGCCGGGACAGGGGGCTGAACACTGAAGCTTTCTTT. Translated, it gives CASSPFSRDRGLNTEAFF.

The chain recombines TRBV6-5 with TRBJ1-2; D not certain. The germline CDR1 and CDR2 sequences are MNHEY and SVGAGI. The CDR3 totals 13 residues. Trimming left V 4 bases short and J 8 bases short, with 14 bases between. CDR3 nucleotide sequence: TGTGCCAGCAGTTCCTACCTGGGCCAGGGCTACACCTTC. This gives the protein CASSSYLGQGYTF.

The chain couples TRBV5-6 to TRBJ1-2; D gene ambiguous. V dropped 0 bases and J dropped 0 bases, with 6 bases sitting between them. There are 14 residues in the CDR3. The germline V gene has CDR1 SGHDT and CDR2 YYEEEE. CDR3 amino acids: CASSLAGTNYGYTF. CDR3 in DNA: TGTGCCAGCAGCTTGGCCGGGACTAACTATGGCTACACCTTC.

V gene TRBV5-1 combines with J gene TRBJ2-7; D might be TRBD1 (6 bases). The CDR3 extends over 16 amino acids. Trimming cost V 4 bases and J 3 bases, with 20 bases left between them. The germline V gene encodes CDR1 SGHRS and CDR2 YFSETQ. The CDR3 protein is CASSLASGQGVYEQYV. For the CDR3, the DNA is TGCGCCAGCAGCCTCGCCTCGGGACAAGGAGTCTACGAGCAGTACGTC.

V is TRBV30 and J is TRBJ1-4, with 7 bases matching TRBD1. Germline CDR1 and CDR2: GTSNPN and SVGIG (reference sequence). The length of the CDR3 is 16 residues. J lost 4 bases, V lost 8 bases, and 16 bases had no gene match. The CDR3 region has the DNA TGTGCCGGGGGACCCGGGACAGCCTTTCTTAATGAAAAACTGTTTTTT. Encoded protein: CAGGPGTAFLNEKLFF.

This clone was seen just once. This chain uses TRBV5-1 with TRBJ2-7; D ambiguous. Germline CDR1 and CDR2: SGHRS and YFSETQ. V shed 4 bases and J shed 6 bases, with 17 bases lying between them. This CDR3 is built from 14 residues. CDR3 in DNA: TGCGCCAGCAGCGCCGCTAAGCACGGTGGCGAGCAGTACGTC. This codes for CASSAAKHGGEQYV.

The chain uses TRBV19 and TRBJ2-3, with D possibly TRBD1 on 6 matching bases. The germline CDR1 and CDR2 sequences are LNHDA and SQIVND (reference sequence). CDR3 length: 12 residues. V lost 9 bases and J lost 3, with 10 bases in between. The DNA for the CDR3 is TGTGCCAGCAGGGGTAGGACAGATACGCAGTATTTT. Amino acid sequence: CASRGRTDTQYF.

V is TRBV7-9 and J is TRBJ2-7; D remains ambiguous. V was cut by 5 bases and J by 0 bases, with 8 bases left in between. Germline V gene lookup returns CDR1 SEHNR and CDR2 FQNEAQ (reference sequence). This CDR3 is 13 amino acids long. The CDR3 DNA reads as TGTGCCAGCAGCCCTACAGCCTCCTACGAGCAGTACTTC. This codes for CASSPTASYEQYF.

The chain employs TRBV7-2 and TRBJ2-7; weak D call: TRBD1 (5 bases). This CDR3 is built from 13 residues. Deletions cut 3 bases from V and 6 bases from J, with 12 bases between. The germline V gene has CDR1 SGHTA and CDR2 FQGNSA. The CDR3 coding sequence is TGTGCCAGCAGCTTGGGGCAAGGGTTCGAGCAGTACTTC. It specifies CASSLGQGFEQYF.

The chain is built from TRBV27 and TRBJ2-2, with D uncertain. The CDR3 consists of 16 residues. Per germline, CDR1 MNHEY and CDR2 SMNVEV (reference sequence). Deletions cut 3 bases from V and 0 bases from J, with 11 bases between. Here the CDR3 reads CASSFVGFANTGELFF. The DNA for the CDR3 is TGTGCCAGCAGTTTCGTTGGGTTCGCGAACACCGGGGAGCTGTTTTTT.

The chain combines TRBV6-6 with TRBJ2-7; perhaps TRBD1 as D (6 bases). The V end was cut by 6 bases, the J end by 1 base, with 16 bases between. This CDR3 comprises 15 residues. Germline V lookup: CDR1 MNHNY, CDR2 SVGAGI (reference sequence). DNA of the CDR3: TGTGCCAGCAGACCACCCGGGACATCTTCCTACGAGCAGTACGTC. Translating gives CASRPPGTSSYEQYV.

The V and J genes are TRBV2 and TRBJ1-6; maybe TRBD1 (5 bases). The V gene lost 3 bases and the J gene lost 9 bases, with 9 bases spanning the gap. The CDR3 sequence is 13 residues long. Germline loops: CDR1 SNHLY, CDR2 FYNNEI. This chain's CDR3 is CASSDTGGSPLHF. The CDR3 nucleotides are TGTGCCAGCAGTGACACTGGGGGTTCACCCCTCCACTTT.

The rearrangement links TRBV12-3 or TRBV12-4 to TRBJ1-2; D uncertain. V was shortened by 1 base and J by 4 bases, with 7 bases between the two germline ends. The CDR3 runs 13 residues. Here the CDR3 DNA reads TGTGCCAGCAGTTTAGGCCGGGCCTATGGCTACACCTTC. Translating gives CASSLGRAYGYTF.